These 14 T cell receptor beta chains were sequenced from one sample in a study of Tregs in tolerant kidney transplant recipients. Using immunoSEQ multiplex PCR, the repertoire was profiled, and TCRdb retains in-frame clones only, with some absent. The sample records more than 75,000 clones, 90% to 95% being singletons. The sequences come from CD4+ T cells from blood, collected before the transplant. All receptors derive from a human donor who received a combined kidney and bone marrow transplant.

The chain has TRBV5-4 and TRBJ2-7, with D possibly matching TRBD2 (5 bases). CDR1 and CDR2 (germline): SGHNT, YYREEE (reference sequence). V lost 4 bases and J lost 5, with 19 bases in between. The CDR3 length is 15 residues. The CDR3 DNA reads as TGTGCCAGCAGCCCCGGTCAGGCCGAGGGCCACGAGCAGTACTTC. Translation: CASSPGQAEGHEQYF.

The J gene is TRBJ2-1, the V gene TRBV4-2; D is perhaps TRBD2 (6 bases). The CDR3 spans 16 residues. The V gene lost 0 bases and the J gene lost 1 base, with 10 bases spanning the gap. Germline CDR1 and CDR2: LGHNA and YNFKEQ. The CDR3 spells CASSQEPGDSYNEQFF. The CDR3 DNA follows: TGTGCCAGCAGCCAAGAACCGGGGGATTCCTACAATGAGCAGTTCTTC.

V and J are TRBV11-2 and TRBJ2-1, with 10 bases matching TRBD2. Losses at the gene ends were 4 bases for V and 7 bases for J; bases not matched to a gene: 10. Germline V CDR1 and CDR2: SGHAT, FQNNGV. The CDR3 length is 16 residues. CDR3 region: CASSSLAGVFTNEQFF. DNA of the CDR3: TGTGCCAGCAGCTCCCTAGCGGGAGTCTTTACAAATGAGCAGTTCTTC.

This chain connects TRBV18 to TRBJ1-1; no definite D call. This CDR3 is 13 amino acids long. With 5 bases removed from V and 1 base from J, the gap between germline ends came to 8 bases. The germline CDR1 and CDR2 sequences are KGHSH and LQKENI. The CDR3 region is CASSFTENTEAFF. CDR3 DNA sequence: TGTGCCAGCTCATTCACAGAGAACACTGAAGCTTTCTTT.

The chain recombines TRBV7-9 with TRBJ2-7, with D unclear. Germline V gene sequence: CDR1 SEHNR, CDR2 FQNEAQ (reference sequence). V dropped 6 bases and J dropped 2 bases, with 17 bases sitting between them. The CDR3 runs to 15 residues. CDR3 amino acids: CASSNSGLLTYEQYF. The CDR3 DNA reads as TGTGCCAGCAGTAATTCCGGGTTACTTACCTACGAGCAGTACTTC.

The CDR3 bases are TGTGCCAGCAGCAGCCCAACGGGTACACCCTACGAGCAGTACTTC. Protein: CASSSPTGTPYEQYF. V is TRBV7-2 and J is TRBJ2-7; D unresolved. CDR1 and CDR2 from the germline V gene are SGHTA and FQGNSA. V shed 5 bases and J shed 2 bases, with 16 bases lying between them. This CDR3 region has 15 residues.

This clone appeared a single time. The chain couples TRBV7-8 to TRBJ1-1; maybe TRBD1 (5 bases). The CDR3 consists of 17 residues. V lost 3 bases to trimming and J lost 1 base, with 18 bases between them. Germline V CDR1 and CDR2: SGHVS, FQNEAQ. DNA of the CDR3: TGTGCCAGCAGCTTGACAGAACCACGTTTCGGGAACACTGAAGCTTTCTTT. It encodes CASSLTEPRFGNTEAFF.

The V and J genes are TRBV4-1 and TRBJ2-1, with 9 bases fitting TRBD1. This CDR3 comprises 18 residues. CDR1 MGHRA and CDR2 YSYEKL come from the germline V gene. The V gene end was trimmed by 2 bases and the J gene end by 4 bases; junction bases not matched to a gene: 12. CDR3 in amino acids: CASSQRGARDRAYNEQFF. CDR3 DNA: TGCGCCAGCAGCCAACGTGGTGCCCGGGACAGGGCGTACAATGAGCAGTTCTTC.

The J gene is TRBJ2-2, the V gene TRBV7-3; perhaps TRBD2 as D (6 bases). V gave up 5 bases and J gave up 4 bases, with 11 bases separating them. Germline assignment: CDR1 SGHTA and CDR2 FQGTGA. The CDR3 sequence is 14 residues long. DNA for the CDR3: TGTGCCAGCAGCCAGACTAGTTTCACCGGGGAGCTGTTTTTT. It codes for CASSQTSFTGELFF.

The genes are TRBV7-3 and TRBJ1-2; 9 bases fit TRBD1. Trimming took 5 bases from V and 6 from J; bases not matched to a gene: 7. In germline, CDR1 is SGHTA, CDR2 FQGTGA. CDR3 length: 14 amino acids. CDR3 sequence (DNA): TGTGCCAGCAGCCCGCGGGACAGGGATAATGGCTACACCTTC. Its translation is CASSPRDRDNGYTF.

This rearrangement joins TRBV5-6 to TRBJ2-7; D remains ambiguous. CDR1 SGHDT and CDR2 YYEEEE come from the germline V gene. Trimming took 2 bases from V and 4 from J, leaving 10 bases between them. There are 13 residues in the CDR3. The CDR3 coding sequence is TGTGCCAGCAGCTTTTCCTACCATTACGAGCAGTACTTC. This codes for CASSFSYHYEQYF. Full variable domain (rest looked up from reference TRBV5-6 and TRBJ2-7): DAGVTQSPTHLIKTRGQQVTLRCSPKSGHDTVSWYQQALGQGPQFIFQYYEEEERQRGNFPDRFSGHQFPNYSSELNVNALLLGDSALYLCASSFSYHYEQYFGPGTRLTVT.

The rearrangement uses TRBV19 and TRBJ2-5; 7 bases agree with TRBD1. The germline V gene has CDR1 LNHDA and CDR2 SQIVND (reference sequence). V trimming: 4 bases; J trimming: 9 bases; junction bases outside the gene matches: 11. The CDR3 runs 14 residues. The DNA of the CDR3 is TGTGCCAGTAGTAGACAGGGATTCAAGAGGGCCCAGTACTTC. Amino acid sequence: CASSRQGFKRAQYF.

The gene calls are TRBV6-4 and TRBJ1-2; maybe TRBD1 (5 bases). The CDR3 totals 17 residues. Germline V gives CDR1 MRHNA, CDR2 SNTAGT. V lost 6 bases, J lost 0 bases, and 20 bases lay in between. CDR3 sequence: CASRGQETDGTNYGYTF. CDR3 sequence (DNA): TGTGCCAGCAGGGGGCAAGAGACCGACGGTACTAACTATGGCTACACCTTC.

The chain uses TRBV4-2 and TRBJ1-2; D is unresolved. The CDR3 is made up of 17 amino acids. The ends were cut back, 3 bases at V and 7 bases at J, with 24 bases in the middle. Germline lookup yields CDR1 LGHNA and CDR2 YNFKEQ. The chain's CDR3 is CASSQNVPGFSRPGYTF. The CDR3 bases are TGTGCCAGCAGCCAGAATGTTCCAGGATTCTCGCGACCTGGCTACACCTTC.